The present TCR beta chain was sequenced within a study of blood T cell repertoires in COVID-19. Across the study: COVID-19 samples collected from the United States, Italy and Spain covered acute and convalescent phases. Sources were T cells, B-cell-depleted T cells, or PBMCs; the material itself was cDNA or gDNA.

The germline V and J ends were trimmed by 5 bases and 5 bases, with 19 bases remaining between them. Germline V gives CDR1 SGHTA, CDR2 FQGNSA. The CDR3 has 15 amino acids. TCRdb keeps only in-frame clones here, not all; method: immunoSEQ multiplex PCR. Among 55,000 to 70,000 clones listed, approximately 89% were seen once. V and J are TRBV7-2 and TRBJ2-7; no firm D call. The source is a man in his sixties with active or convalescent COVID-19. Material for sequencing was peripheral blood. The chain's CDR3 is CASSPIRVLSHEQYF. CDR3 bases: TGTGCCAGCAGCCCCATCCGGGTCCTTTCGCACGAGCAGTACTTC.